The source of this TCR beta chain is a study of blood T cell repertoires in COVID-19. For the study at large: The samples span acute and convalescent COVID-19 from the United States, Italy and Spain. In each case, the material was cDNA or gDNA derived from T cells, B-cell-depleted T cells, or PBMCs.

Authors' analysis steps: By means of reference gene primer amplification, nucleated cell counts were estimated. Here immunoSEQ multiplex PCR was the method, and the copy in TCRdb shows in-frame clones only, minus some. That table furnishes V, J and clone size, whereas the DNA furnished D and trimming. The sample shows about 150,000 clones, approximately 90% of them seen only once. V lost 4 bases, J lost 4 bases, and 6 bases stayed unmatched. Germline V gives CDR1 SGDLS, CDR2 YYNGEE. The CDR3 consists of 14 residues. Sequences were obtained from peripheral blood. The TCR comes from a woman aged 55-75 years with active COVID-19. The chain recombines TRBV9 with TRBJ1-2, with 8 bases matching TRBD1. The CDR3 spells CASSQQGELYGYTF. The DNA for the CDR3 is TGTGCCAGCAGCCAACAGGGGGAACTCTATGGCTACACCTTC.